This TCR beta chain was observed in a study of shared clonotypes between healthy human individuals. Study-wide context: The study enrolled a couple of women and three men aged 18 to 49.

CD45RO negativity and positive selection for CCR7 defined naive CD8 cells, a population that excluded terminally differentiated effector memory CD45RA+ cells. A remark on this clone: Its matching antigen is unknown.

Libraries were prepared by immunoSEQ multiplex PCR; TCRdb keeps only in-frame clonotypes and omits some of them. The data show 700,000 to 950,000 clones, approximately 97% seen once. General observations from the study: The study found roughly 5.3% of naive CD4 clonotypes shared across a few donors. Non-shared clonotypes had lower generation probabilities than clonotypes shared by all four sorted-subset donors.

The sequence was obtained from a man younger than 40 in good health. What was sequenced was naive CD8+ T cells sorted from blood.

The CDR3 reads CASSYVGGSYEQYF. Written as DNA, the CDR3 is TGTGCCAGCAGTTATGTGGGTGGGTCGTACGAGCAGTACTTC. The chain uses TRBV28 and TRBJ2-7; no clear D. CDR1 is MDHEN and CDR2 is SYDVKM in the germline V gene. The length of the CDR3 is 14 residues. The V gene lost 4 bases and the J gene lost 4 bases, with 14 bases spanning the gap.